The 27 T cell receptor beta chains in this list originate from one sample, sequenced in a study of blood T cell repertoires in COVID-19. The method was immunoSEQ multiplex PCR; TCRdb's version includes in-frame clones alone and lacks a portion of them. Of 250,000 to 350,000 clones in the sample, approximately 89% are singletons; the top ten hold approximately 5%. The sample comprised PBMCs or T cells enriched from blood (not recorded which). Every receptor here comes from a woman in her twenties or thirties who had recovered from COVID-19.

Here the CDR3 reads CASSRLQGLGYEQYF. The CDR3 DNA follows: TGTGCCAGCAGCCGACTTCAGGGTTTAGGGTACGAGCAGTACTTC. This chain uses TRBV6-5 with TRBJ2-7, with D possibly being TRBD1 (5 bases). Germline-derived CDR1 and CDR2 are MNHEY and SVGAGI. CDR3 length equals 15 residues. Trimming cost V 6 bases and J 4 bases, with 19 bases left between them.

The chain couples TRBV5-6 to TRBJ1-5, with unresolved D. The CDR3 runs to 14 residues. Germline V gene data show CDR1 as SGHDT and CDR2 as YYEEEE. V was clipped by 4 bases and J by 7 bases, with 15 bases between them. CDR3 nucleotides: TGTGCCAGCAGCCTGCTAGCGATAAACCAGCCCCAGCATTTT. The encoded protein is CASSLLAINQPQHF. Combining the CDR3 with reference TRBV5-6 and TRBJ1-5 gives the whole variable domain DAGVTQSPTHLIKTRGQQVTLRCSPKSGHDTVSWYQQALGQGPQFIFQYYEEEERQRGNFPDRFSGHQFPNYSSELNVNALLLGDSALYLCASSLLAINQPQHFGDGTRLSIL.

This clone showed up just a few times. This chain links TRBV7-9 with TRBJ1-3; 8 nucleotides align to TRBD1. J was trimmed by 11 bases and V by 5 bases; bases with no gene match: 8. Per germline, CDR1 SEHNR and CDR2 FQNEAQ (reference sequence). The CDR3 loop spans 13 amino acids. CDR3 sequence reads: CASSVTGTGSIYF. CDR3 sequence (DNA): TGTGCCAGCAGCGTCACCGGGACAGGTTCCATATATTTT.

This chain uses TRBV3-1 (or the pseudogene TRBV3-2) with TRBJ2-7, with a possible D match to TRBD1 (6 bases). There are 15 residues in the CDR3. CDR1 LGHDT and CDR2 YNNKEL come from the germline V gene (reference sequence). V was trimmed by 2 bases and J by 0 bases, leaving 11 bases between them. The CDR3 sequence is CASSQTRDNSYEQYF. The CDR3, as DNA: TGTGCCAGCAGCCAAACCCGGGACAACTCCTACGAGCAGTACTTC.

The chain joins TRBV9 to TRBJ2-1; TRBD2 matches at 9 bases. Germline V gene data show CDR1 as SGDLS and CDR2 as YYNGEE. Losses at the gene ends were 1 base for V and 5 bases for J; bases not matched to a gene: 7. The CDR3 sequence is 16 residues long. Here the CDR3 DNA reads TGTGCCAGCAGCGTAAGCGGGGGGTTTTCCCACAATGAGCAGTTCTTC. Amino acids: CASSVSGGFSHNEQFF.

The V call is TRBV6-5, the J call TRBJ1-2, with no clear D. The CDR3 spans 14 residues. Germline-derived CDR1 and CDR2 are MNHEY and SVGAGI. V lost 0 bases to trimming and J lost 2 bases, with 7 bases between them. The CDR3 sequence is CASSYSGSNYGYTF. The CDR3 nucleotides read TGTGCCAGCAGTTACTCGGGGAGCAACTATGGCTACACCTTC.

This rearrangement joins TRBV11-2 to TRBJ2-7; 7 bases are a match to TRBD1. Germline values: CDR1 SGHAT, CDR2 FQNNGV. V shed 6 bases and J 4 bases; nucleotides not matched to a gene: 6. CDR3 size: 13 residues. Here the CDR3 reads CASSPQGLYEQYF. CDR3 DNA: TGTGCCAGCAGTCCACAGGGGTTATACGAGCAGTACTTC.

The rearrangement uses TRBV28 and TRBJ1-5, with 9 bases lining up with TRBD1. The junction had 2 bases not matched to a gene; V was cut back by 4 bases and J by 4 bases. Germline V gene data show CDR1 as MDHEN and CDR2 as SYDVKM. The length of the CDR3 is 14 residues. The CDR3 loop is CASSSDRGNQPQHF. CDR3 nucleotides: TGTGCCAGCAGTTCAGACAGGGGGAATCAGCCCCAGCATTTT. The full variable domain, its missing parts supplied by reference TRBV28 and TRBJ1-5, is DVKVTQSSRYLVKRTGEKVFLECVQDMDHENMFWYRQDPGLGLRLIYFSYDVKMKEKGDIPEGYSVSREKKERFSLILESASTNQTSMYLCASSSDRGNQPQHFGDGTRLSIL.

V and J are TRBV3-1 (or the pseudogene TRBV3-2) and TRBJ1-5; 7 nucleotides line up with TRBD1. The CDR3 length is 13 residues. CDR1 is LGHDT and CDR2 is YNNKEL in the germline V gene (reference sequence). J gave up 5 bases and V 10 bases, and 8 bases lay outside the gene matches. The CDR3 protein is CATATGVDQPQHF. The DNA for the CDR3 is TGTGCCACCGCAACAGGGGTGGATCAGCCCCAGCATTTT.

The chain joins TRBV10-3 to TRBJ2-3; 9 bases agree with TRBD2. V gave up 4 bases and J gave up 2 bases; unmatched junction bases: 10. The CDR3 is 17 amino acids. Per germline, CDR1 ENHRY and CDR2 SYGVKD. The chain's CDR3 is CAISGHGSSGATDTQYF. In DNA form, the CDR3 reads TGTGCCATCAGTGGTCATGGTTCTAGCGGGGCCACAGATACGCAGTATTTT.

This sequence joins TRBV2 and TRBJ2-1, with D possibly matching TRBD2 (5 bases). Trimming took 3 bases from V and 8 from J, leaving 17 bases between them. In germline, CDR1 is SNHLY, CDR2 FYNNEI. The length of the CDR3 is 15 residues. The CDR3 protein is CASSDRTKEADEQFF. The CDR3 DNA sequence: TGTGCCAGCAGTGATAGGACGAAGGAGGCCGATGAGCAGTTCTTC.

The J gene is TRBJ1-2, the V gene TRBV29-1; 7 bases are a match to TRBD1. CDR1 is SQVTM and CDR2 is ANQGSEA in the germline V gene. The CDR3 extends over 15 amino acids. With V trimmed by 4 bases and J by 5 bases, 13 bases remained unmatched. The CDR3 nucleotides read TGCAGCGTTGCATCCATACAGGGGTCCACGTATGGCTACACCTTC. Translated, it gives CSVASIQGSTYGYTF.

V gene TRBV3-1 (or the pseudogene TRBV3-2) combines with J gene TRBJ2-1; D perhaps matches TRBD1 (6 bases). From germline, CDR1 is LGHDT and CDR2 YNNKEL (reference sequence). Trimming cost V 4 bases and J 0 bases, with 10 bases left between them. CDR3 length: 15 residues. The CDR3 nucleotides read TGTGCCAGCAGCCCCGGACAGTTCTCCTACAATGAGCAGTTCTTC. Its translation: CASSPGQFSYNEQFF.

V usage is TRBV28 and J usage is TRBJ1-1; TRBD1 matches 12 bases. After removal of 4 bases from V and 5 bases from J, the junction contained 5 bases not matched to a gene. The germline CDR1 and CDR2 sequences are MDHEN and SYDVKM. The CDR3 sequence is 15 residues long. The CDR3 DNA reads TGTGCCAGCAGTTCAGGGACAGGGGGCGGGACTGAAGCTTTCTTT. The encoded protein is CASSSGTGGGTEAFF.

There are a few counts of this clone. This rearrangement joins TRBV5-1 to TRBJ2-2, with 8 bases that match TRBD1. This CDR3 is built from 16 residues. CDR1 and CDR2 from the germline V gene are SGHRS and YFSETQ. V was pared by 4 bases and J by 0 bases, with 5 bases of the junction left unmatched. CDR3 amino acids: CASSGGQAPNTGELFF. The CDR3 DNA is TGCGCCAGCAGCGGGGGACAGGCACCGAACACCGGGGAGCTGTTTTTT.

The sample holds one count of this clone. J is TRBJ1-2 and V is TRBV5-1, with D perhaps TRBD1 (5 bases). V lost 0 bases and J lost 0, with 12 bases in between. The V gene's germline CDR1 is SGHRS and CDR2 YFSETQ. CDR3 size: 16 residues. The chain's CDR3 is CASSLEPRVPNYGYTF. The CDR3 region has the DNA TGCGCCAGCAGCTTGGAGCCCAGGGTCCCTAACTATGGCTACACCTTC.

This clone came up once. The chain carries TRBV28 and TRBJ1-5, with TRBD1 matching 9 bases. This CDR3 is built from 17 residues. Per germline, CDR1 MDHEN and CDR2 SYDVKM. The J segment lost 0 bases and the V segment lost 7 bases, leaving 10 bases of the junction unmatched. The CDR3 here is CASTRLGQGLSNQPQHF. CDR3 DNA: TGTGCCAGCACCCGGCTGGGACAGGGTCTTAGCAATCAGCCCCAGCATTTT.

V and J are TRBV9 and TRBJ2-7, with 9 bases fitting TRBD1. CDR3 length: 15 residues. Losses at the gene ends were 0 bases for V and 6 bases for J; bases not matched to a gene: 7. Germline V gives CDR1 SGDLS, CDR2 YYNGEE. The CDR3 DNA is TGTGCCAGCAGCGTAGCGGCGGGACAGGGTTCCGAGCAGTACTTC. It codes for CASSVAAGQGSEQYF.

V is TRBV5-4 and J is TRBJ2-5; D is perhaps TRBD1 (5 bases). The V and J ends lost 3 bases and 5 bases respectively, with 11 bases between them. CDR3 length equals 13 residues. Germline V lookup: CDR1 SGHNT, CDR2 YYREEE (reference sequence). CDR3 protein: CASSWGLQETQYF. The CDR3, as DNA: TGTGCCAGCAGCTGGGGCCTTCAGGAGACCCAGTACTTC.

Written as DNA, the CDR3 is TGTGCCAGCAGTAACCTTGACACCTACAATGAGCAGTTCTTC. This translates into CASSNLDTYNEQFF. The rearrangement joins TRBV28 to TRBJ2-1; D call uncertain. The germline CDR1 and CDR2 sequences are MDHEN and SYDVKM. The CDR3 has 14 residues. The V end was cut by 5 bases, the J end by 2 bases, with 10 bases between.

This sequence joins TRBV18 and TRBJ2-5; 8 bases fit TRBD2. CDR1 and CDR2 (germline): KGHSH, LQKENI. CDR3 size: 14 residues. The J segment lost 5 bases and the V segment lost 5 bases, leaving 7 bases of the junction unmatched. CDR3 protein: CASSSRTSWETQYF. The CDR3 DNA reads TGTGCCAGCTCATCCAGGACTAGCTGGGAGACCCAGTACTTC.

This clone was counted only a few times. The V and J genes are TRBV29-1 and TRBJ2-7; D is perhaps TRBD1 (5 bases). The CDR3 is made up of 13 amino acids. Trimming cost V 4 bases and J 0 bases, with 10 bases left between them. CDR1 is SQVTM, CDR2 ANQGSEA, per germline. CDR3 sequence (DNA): TGCAGCGTTGTTAAGGGGAACTCCTACGAGCAGTACTTC. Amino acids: CSVVKGNSYEQYF.

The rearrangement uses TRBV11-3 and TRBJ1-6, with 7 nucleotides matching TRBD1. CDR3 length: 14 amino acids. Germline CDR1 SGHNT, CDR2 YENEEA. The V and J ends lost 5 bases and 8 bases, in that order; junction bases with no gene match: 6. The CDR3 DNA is TGTGCCAGCAGCGCAACAGGGGAGGATTCACCCCTCCACTTT. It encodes CASSATGEDSPLHF.

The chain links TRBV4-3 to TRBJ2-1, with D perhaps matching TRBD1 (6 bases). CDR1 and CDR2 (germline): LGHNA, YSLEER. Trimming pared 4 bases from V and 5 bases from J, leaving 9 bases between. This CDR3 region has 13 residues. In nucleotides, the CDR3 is TGCGCCAGCAGCCTTGACAGGAACAATGAGCAGTTCTTC. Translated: CASSLDRNNEQFF.

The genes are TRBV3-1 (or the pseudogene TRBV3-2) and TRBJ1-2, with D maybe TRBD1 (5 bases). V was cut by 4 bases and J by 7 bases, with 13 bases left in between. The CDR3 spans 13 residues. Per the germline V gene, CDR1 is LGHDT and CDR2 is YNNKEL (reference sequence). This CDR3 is CASSPRGAAGYTF. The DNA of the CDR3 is TGTGCCAGCAGCCCTAGGGGCGCCGCTGGCTACACCTTC.

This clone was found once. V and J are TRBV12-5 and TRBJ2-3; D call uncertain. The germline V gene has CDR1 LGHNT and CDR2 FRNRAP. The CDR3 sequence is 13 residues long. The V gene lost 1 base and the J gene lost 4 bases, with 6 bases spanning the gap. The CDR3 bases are TGTGCTAGTGGTTTGGGCAGTGCAGATACGCAGTATTTT. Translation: CASGLGSADTQYF. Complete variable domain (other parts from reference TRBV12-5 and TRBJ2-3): DARVTQTPRHKVTEMGQEVTMRCQPILGHNTVFWYRQTMMQGLELLAYFRNRAPLDDSGMPKDRFSAEMPDATLATLKIQPSEPRDSAVYFCASGLGSADTQYFGPGTRLTVL.

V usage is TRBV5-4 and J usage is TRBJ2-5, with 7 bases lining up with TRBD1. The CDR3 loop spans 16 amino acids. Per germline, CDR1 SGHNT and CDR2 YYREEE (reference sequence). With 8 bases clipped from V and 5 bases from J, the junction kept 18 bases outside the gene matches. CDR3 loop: CASTKGQTRDGETQYF. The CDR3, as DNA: TGTGCCAGTACCAAGGGACAGACCCGTGACGGGGAGACCCAGTACTTC.